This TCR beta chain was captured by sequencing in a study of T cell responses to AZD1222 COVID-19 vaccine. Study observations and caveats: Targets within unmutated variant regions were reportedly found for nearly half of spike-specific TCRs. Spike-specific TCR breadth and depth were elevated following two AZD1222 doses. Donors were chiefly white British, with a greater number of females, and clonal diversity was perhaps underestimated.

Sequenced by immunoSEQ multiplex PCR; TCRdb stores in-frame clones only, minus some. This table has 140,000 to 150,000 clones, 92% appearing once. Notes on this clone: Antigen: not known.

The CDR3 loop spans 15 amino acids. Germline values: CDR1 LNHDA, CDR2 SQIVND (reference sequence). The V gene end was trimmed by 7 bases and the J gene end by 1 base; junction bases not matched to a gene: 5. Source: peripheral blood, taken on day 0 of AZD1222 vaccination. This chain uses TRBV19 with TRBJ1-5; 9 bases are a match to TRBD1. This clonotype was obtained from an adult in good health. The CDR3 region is CASIRDRASNQPQHF. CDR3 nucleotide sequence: TGTGCCAGTATTAGGGACAGGGCAAGCAATCAGCCCCAGCATTTT.